This TCR beta chain appears in the sequencing data of a study of vaccination and CD4 T cells after COVID-19. Whole-study context: Post-vaccine specimens were obtained a median about 73 days after dose two (range 14 to 241). In culture, cells were exposed to overlapping spike peptides from SARS-CoV-2, HCoV-NL63, HCoV-OC43 and HCoV-229E. Points from the study as a whole: A median about 83% of convalescent patients' SARS-CoV-2-reactive clones emerged only after vaccination.

Treatment indicated: roughly ten-day PBMC culture with coronavirus spike peptide pools or control peptides (ViraFEST assay). In the ViraFEST assay, peptide-pool expansion preceded TCR sequencing of expanded clonotypes. A note on this clonotype: The antigen is unknown.

The Oncomine TCR Beta short-read assay generated sequence data from the DNA of cultured CD4+ T cells. TCRdb called the PCR reads again in MiXCR, with one record for every CDR3 protein. This sample has about 15,000 distinct CDR3 sequences, with around 46% found just once. The V gene lost 7 bases and the J gene lost 6 bases, with 15 bases spanning the gap. Germline lookup yields CDR1 DFQATT and CDR2 SNEGSKA (reference sequence). The CDR3 consists of 12 residues. The chain is built from TRBV20-1 and TRBJ1-1, with D possibly being TRBD1 (5 bases). The origin of this receptor is a human donor who had recovered from COVID-19. The sequencing input was CD4+ T cells from blood, cultured in vitro. The CDR3 loop is CSVPQGLAEAFF. In DNA, the CDR3 is TGCAGTGTCCCGCAGGGTTTGGCTGAAGCTTTCTTT.